This TCR beta chain stems from a study of post-analysis software for immune sequencing data. As for the study in general: Clinical courses comprised relapsing-remitting, secondary progressive and progressive-relapsing multiple sclerosis.

About this clonotype: Its antigen is not identified. This may arise from a read error, as a much more abundant clone is one base away.

CDR3 length equals 12 residues. Germline V gene sequence: CDR1 DFQATT, CDR2 SNEGSKA (reference sequence). Deletions cut 1 base from V and 7 bases from J, with 8 bases between. Study-level results: Significantly decreased normalized Chao1 diversity was recorded for multiple sclerosis patients relative to controls. Patients carried roughly 5 TRBV segments more frequently than controls did, and TRBV5-6, TRBV5-1 and TRBV20-1 were among them. Samples from one preparation batch, clustered by F measure, grouped strongly together.

Unique-molecular-identifier-tagged TCR beta cDNA libraries were used. TCRdb recomputed calls from the PCR reads with MiXCR, one row per CDR3 protein. The sample records over 150,000 distinct CDR3 sequences, about 30% being singletons. The V and J genes are TRBV20-1 and TRBJ2-1; D unclear. The specimen sequenced was blood. This clonotype originated in a girl aged 10 to 17 with multiple sclerosis. The CDR3 DNA reads TGCAGTGCTAGAGCGAGGTGGAATGAGCAGTTCTTC. Protein sequence: CSARARWNEQFF.